The 14 T cell receptor beta chains presented below share a single source sample, sequenced in a study of memory CD4+ T cells and cytomegalovirus serostatus. Single viable CD3+CD4+CD8-CD45RO+ cells were sorted as the memory CD4+ T cells. Sequenced by immunoSEQ multiplex PCR; TCRdb stores in-frame clones only, minus some. The sample consists of roughly 49,000 clones, about 79% of them appearing once. Sequenced material: memory CD4+ T cells from blood. The receptors were gathered from an adult in good health and CMV-seronegative.

The rearrangement joins TRBV5-6 to TRBJ1-4; D is unclear. V lost 0 bases, J lost 3 bases, and 6 bases lay in between. The CDR3 runs to 14 residues. Germline loops: CDR1 SGHDT, CDR2 YYEEEE. CDR3 coding DNA: TGTGCCAGCAGCTTGGTCGGGCCTAATGAAAAACTGTTTTTT. It encodes CASSLVGPNEKLFF.

J is TRBJ2-7 and V is TRBV11-2, with 10 positions matching TRBD1. V lost 3 bases, J lost 2 bases, and 4 bases stayed unmatched. CDR3 size: 15 residues. Germline assignment: CDR1 SGHAT and CDR2 FQNNGV. The CDR3 region has the DNA TGTGCCAGCAGCTTGGGACAGGGGAATCCCTACGAGCAGTACTTC. It codes for CASSLGQGNPYEQYF.

The CDR3 sequence is CASTLGGRATEAFF. For the CDR3, the DNA is TGTGCCAGCACCCTAGGGGGTAGGGCCACTGAAGCTTTCTTT. The chain couples TRBV28 to TRBJ1-1; D possibly corresponds to TRBD1 (6 bases). Germline CDR1 is MDHEN and CDR2 is SYDVKM. The CDR3 totals 14 residues. Trimming stripped 7 bases from V and 4 bases from J, with 16 bases between.

This rearrangement joins TRBV27 to TRBJ2-3; D not resolved. Germline V CDR1 and CDR2: MNHEY, SMNVEV (reference sequence). V lost 1 base and J lost 0, with 2 bases in between. CDR3 length equals 13 residues. The CDR3 region is CASSLWSTDTQYF. DNA for the CDR3: TGTGCCAGCAGTTTATGGAGCACAGATACGCAGTATTTT.

This chain connects TRBV2 to TRBJ1-3; perhaps TRBD1 as D (6 bases). This CDR3 is 14 amino acids long. Per germline, CDR1 SNHLY and CDR2 FYNNEI. The V gene lost 10 bases and the J gene lost 3 bases, with 16 bases spanning the gap. This CDR3 is CATERQESGNTIYF. In DNA, the CDR3 is TGTGCCACCGAGAGACAGGAAAGTGGAAACACCATATATTTT.

This clone appeared a single time. The chain combines TRBV28 with TRBJ1-6; possibly TRBD1 for D (5 bases). The CDR3 length is 14 residues. From germline, CDR1 is MDHEN and CDR2 SYDVKM. V dropped 2 bases and J dropped 9 bases, with 11 bases sitting between them. CDR3 sequence (DNA): TGTGCCAGCAGTTTAAGGAGGGGAGGTTCACCCCTCCACTTT. It translates to CASSLRRGGSPLHF.

The gene calls are TRBV5-8 and TRBJ1-5; D perhaps matches TRBD1 (6 bases). Germline V CDR1 and CDR2: SGHTS, YDEGEE. Trimming left V 4 bases short and J 7 bases short, with 15 bases between. CDR3 size: 14 residues. The CDR3 loop is CASSRHGQPQPQHF. The CDR3 nucleotides are TGTGCCAGCAGCCGACACGGACAGCCGCAGCCCCAGCATTTT.

This chain links TRBV6-1 with TRBJ1-5; TRBD1 matches 7 bases. V lost 2 bases and J lost 2; bases outside the gene matches: 12. Germline CDR1 and CDR2: MNHNS and SASEGT. The CDR3 length is 18 residues. The CDR3: CASSESITPGQRNQPQHF. CDR3 sequence (DNA): TGTGCCAGCAGTGAATCCATTACACCGGGACAGCGCAATCAGCCCCAGCATTTT.

V is TRBV7-2 and J is TRBJ2-7; maybe TRBD1 (6 bases). This CDR3 spans 14 amino acids. V lost 3 bases and J lost 5, with 14 bases in between. Germline values: CDR1 SGHTA, CDR2 FQGNSA. CDR3 nucleotide sequence: TGTGCCAGCAGCTTGGGGACAATAACCCACGAGCAGTACTTC. Residues: CASSLGTITHEQYF.

The CDR3 here is CASSPLDSRHGPQHF. For the CDR3, the DNA is TGTGCCAGCAGTCCCCTTGACAGCCGGCATGGGCCCCAGCATTTT. This chain links TRBV6-1 with TRBJ1-5; tentative D call: TRBD1 (5 bases). Germline loops: CDR1 MNHNS, CDR2 SASEGT. CDR3 size: 15 residues. The germline V and J ends were trimmed by 5 bases and 9 bases, with 20 bases remaining between them.

The chain carries TRBV28 and TRBJ2-5, with D perhaps assigned TRBD1 or TRBD2 (5 bases each). The CDR3 is 14 residues long. Germline assignment: CDR1 MDHEN and CDR2 SYDVKM. Trimming removed 5 bases at V and 2 bases at J, with 12 bases between. The DNA for the CDR3 is TGTGCCAGCAGTGCCGCGTGGGGGCAAGAGACCCAGTACTTC. Its translation is CASSAAWGQETQYF. The full variable domain, rest sourced from reference TRBV28 and TRBJ2-5, is DVKVTQSSRYLVKRTGEKVFLECVQDMDHENMFWYRQDPGLGLRLIYFSYDVKMKEKGDIPEGYSVSREKKERFSLILESASTNQTSMYLCASSAAWGQETQYFGPGTRLLVL.

The V call is TRBV1, the J call TRBJ1-2; TRBD1 was called by the table and not checked on the DNA. TRBV1 is designated a pseudogene. The CDR3 is 17 amino acids. The DNA of the CDR3 is TGCACCAGCAGCCAAGGGACAGGACTGGGTATAGACTATGGCTACACCTTC. It translates to CTSSQGTGLGIDYGYTF.

The chain is built from TRBV7-2 and TRBJ1-1; a possible D gene is TRBD1 (6 bases). In germline, CDR1 is SGHTA, CDR2 FQGNSA. Trimming took 4 bases from V and 5 from J, leaving 17 bases between them. CDR3 length: 15 amino acids. CDR3 protein: CASSSKQGLGTEAFF. As DNA, the CDR3 is TGTGCCAGCAGCTCAAAACAGGGTTTAGGAACTGAAGCTTTCTTT.

This chain connects TRBV7-2 to TRBJ1-1; TRBD1 is a possible D gene (5 bases). V was trimmed by 4 bases and J by 6 bases, leaving 15 bases between them. CDR3 length: 14 amino acids. The germline CDR1 and CDR2 sequences are SGHTA and FQGNSA. Here the CDR3 DNA reads TGTGCCAGCAGCTCCTTGAACCGGGGACCTGAAGCTTTCTTT. Residues: CASSSLNRGPEAFF.